The entry below describes one T cell receptor beta chain. The entry originates in a study of blood T cell repertoires in COVID-19. Across the whole study: Sites across the United States, Italy and Spain contributed samples from acute and convalescent COVID-19. T cells, B-cell-depleted T cells, or PBMCs provided the cDNA or gDNA that served as material.

Authors' analysis steps: Amplification with reference gene primers provided the estimates of nucleated cell counts. Method: immunoSEQ multiplex PCR; TCRdb's copy keeps in-frame clones and lacks some. V, J and clone size derive from that table, while D and trimming were established from the DNA sequence. This table has 110,000 or so clones, around nine tenths appearing once. Germline CDR1 is SGDLS and CDR2 is YYNGEE. The CDR3 loop spans 13 amino acids. V shed 3 bases and J shed 6 bases, with 10 bases lying between them. The sequence came from a woman in her 70s who had recovered from COVID-19. This chain joins TRBV9 and TRBJ2-4; D call uncertain. Sequencing was carried out using peripheral blood. The CDR3 bases are TGTGCCAGCAGCGCGGGTCTAATAAACATTCAGTACTTC. It codes for CASSAGLINIQYF.